This T cell receptor beta chain was captured by sequencing in a study of immune characterization of retroperitoneal liposarcoma. TCRdb fed the PCR reads into MiXCR, producing one record per CDR3 protein. Of around 2,500 distinct CDR3 sequences listed, under 60% are singletons. A single count supports this clonotype. CDR1 is MNHNS and CDR2 is SASEGT in the germline V gene. The CDR3 contains 13 residues. Sequencing was carried out using tumor tissue. This TCR was sampled from a female donor with retroperitoneal liposarcoma. This chain joins TRBV6-1 and TRBJ2-1, with D unclear. The J call is uncertain, as TRBJ2-5 better fits the DNA end. The CDR3 region is CASSENLDETQYF. CDR3 DNA: TGTGCCAGCAGTGAGAACCTGGACGAGACCCAGTACTTC.